One sample yielded the 21 T cell receptor beta chains listed below, sequenced in a study of T-cell memory formation after mild COVID-19. TCRdb re-called the 5' RACE reads with MiXCR, one entry per CDR3 protein. The sample lists 85,000 to 120,000 distinct CDR3 sequences, around 11% occurring once. The material sequenced was PBMCs or a T cell subset sorted from them (not recorded which). The source is an adult woman who had mild COVID-19 (a few samples of this study predate the infection). Cell type and time point are not known.

This clonotype was seen more than once but under ten times. The rearrangement joins TRBV7-9 to TRBJ1-2, with TRBD1 as a possible D gene (5 bases). V lost 4 bases to trimming and J lost 6 bases, with 15 bases between them. The germline gives CDR1 SEHNR, CDR2 FQNEAQ (reference sequence). The CDR3 loop spans 14 amino acids. CDR3 coding DNA: TGTGCCAGCAGCTCCATCAGGGAAACGAATGGCTACACCTTC. Its translation is CASSSIRETNGYTF.

This clonotype came up a few times. This chain links TRBV20-1 with TRBJ2-5; tentatively, D is TRBD1 (6 bases). CDR1 and CDR2 (germline): DFQATT, SNEGSKA (reference sequence). The CDR3 spans 16 residues. V gave up 3 bases and J gave up 5 bases, with 22 bases separating them. Written as DNA, the CDR3 is TGCAGTGCTAGTCGGGCGACAGGACTTGAGAGTGAGACCCAGTACTTC. This codes for CSASRATGLESETQYF.

The chain links TRBV4-1 to TRBJ1-5, with a tentative D call TRBD1 (6 bases). CDR3 size: 15 residues. Trimming took 7 bases from V and 3 from J, leaving 16 bases between them. The germline CDR1 and CDR2 sequences are MGHRA and YSYEKL. CDR3 sequence reads: CASKPRTDHNQPQHF. DNA of the CDR3: TGCGCCAGCAAGCCTAGGACAGACCACAATCAGCCCCAGCATTTT.

V gene TRBV12-3 or TRBV12-4 combines with J gene TRBJ2-7; 8 bases match TRBD1. This CDR3 contains 15 residues. The junction had 13 bases not matched to a gene; V was cut back by 6 bases and J by 6 bases. CDR3 sequence reads: CASSRSGTGDLEQYF. The DNA of the CDR3 is TGTGCCAGCAGCCGCTCCGGGACAGGTGACCTCGAGCAGTACTTC.

This sequence joins TRBV9 and TRBJ2-2; 10 bases match TRBD2. With V trimmed by 4 bases and J by 6 bases, 12 bases remained unmatched. This CDR3 is built from 17 residues. Germline V gene lookup returns CDR1 SGDLS and CDR2 YYNGEE. In nucleotides, the CDR3 is TGTGCCAGCAGCACCACCCGGAGCGGGAGGGTTCCCGGGGAGCTGTTTTTT. This gives the protein CASSTTRSGRVPGELFF.

This clonotype was counted at least ten times. The CDR3 is CASSTPGLETDTQYF. CDR3 DNA: TGTGCCAGCAGTACTCCGGGTCTGGAGACAGATACGCAGTATTTT. The chain is built from TRBV7-8 and TRBJ2-3; unclear D gene. This CDR3 has 15 residues. Germline CDR1 is SGHVS and CDR2 is FQNEAQ. V was trimmed by 6 bases and J by 3 bases, leaving 16 bases between them.

This clonotype turned up a few times. The chain couples TRBV12-3 or TRBV12-4 to TRBJ2-7; tentative D call: TRBD1 (6 bases). CDR3 length equals 14 residues. V was trimmed by 5 bases and J by 3 bases, leaving 14 bases between them. The CDR3 DNA sequence: TGTGCCAGCAGTACACAGGGTAGGATCTACGAGCAGTACTTC. Its translation is CASSTQGRIYEQYF.

This clonotype came up a few times. The chain carries TRBV4-1 and TRBJ1-1; TRBD1 is a possible D gene (5 bases). V lost 4 bases, J lost 1 base, and 19 bases lay in between. CDR3 size: 17 residues. The V gene's germline CDR1 is MGHRA and CDR2 YSYEKL. CDR3 in amino acids: CASSPLVSGRANTEAFF. The CDR3 region has the DNA TGCGCCAGCAGCCCCCTTGTGTCAGGGCGGGCGAACACTGAAGCTTTCTTT.

This clonotype has only a few counts. This rearrangement joins TRBV6-5 to TRBJ1-2, with 8 bases fitting TRBD1. V lost 6 bases and J lost 4; bases outside the gene matches: 13. The V gene's germline CDR1 is MNHEY and CDR2 SVGAGI. The CDR3 spans 16 residues. This CDR3 reads CASSLVRAGGGYGYTF. The CDR3 nucleotides are TGTGCCAGCAGCTTGGTACGGGCAGGGGGCGGCTATGGCTACACCTTC.

The chain joins TRBV24-1 to TRBJ2-1; TRBD2 might be the D (6 bases). CDR1 is KGHDR, CDR2 SFDVKD, per germline. This CDR3 spans 14 amino acids. V shed 7 bases and J shed 0 bases, with 9 bases lying between them. The CDR3 nucleotides read TGTGCCACCAGCGCGGGATTCTCCTACAATGAGCAGTTCTTC. It yields the protein CATSAGFSYNEQFF.

This clonotype was recorded a few times. The V call is TRBV5-6, the J call TRBJ2-1, with D unresolved. This CDR3 comprises 14 residues. Per the germline V gene, CDR1 is SGHDT and CDR2 is YYEEEE. V was pared by 3 bases and J by 4 bases, with 11 bases between. DNA for the CDR3: TGTGCCAGCAGCTCCGTTGGGTATTACAATGAGCAGTTCTTC. Translating it yields CASSSVGYYNEQFF. The variable domain in full, completed from reference TRBV5-6 and TRBJ2-1, reads DAGVTQSPTHLIKTRGQQVTLRCSPKSGHDTVSWYQQALGQGPQFIFQYYEEEERQRGNFPDRFSGHQFPNYSSELNVNALLLGDSALYLCASSSVGYYNEQFFGPGTRLTVL.

The V gene is TRBV4-2, the J gene TRBJ1-6, with D hard to call. The CDR3 contains 14 residues. The ends were cut back, 3 bases at V and 11 bases at J, with 14 bases in the middle. Per the germline V gene, CDR1 is LGHNA and CDR2 is YNFKEQ. DNA of the CDR3: TGTGCCAGCAGCCAGACGGAACGGGATACACCCCTCCACTTT. Protein product: CASSQTERDTPLHF.

This CDR3 is CASSSRTAYQETQYF. In DNA, the CDR3 is TGTGCCAGCAGCTCCCGGACAGCGTACCAAGAGACCCAGTACTTC. The chain carries TRBV7-9 and TRBJ2-5; D possibly corresponds to TRBD1 (6 bases). CDR1 is SEHNR and CDR2 is FQNEAQ in the germline V gene (reference sequence). CDR3 size: 15 residues. With 4 bases removed from V and 0 bases from J, the gap between germline ends came to 12 bases.

This clonotype was seen more than once but under ten times. This chain connects TRBV6-1 to TRBJ2-7, with D tentatively TRBD1 (5 bases). Germline-derived CDR1 and CDR2 are MNHNS and SASEGT. The V end was cut by 1 base, the J end by 1 base, with 14 bases between. CDR3 length equals 16 residues. The CDR3 spells CASSEVSLGPSYEQYF. The CDR3 DNA sequence: TGTGCCAGCAGTGAAGTTTCGCTGGGGCCTTCCTACGAGCAGTACTTC.

The CDR3 sequence: CASSIGDRSNQPQHF. The CDR3 nucleotides read TGTGCCAGTAGTATAGGGGACAGGAGCAATCAGCCCCAGCATTTT. The chain joins TRBV19 to TRBJ1-5; 8 bases line up with TRBD1. The junction had 0 bases not matched to a gene; V was cut back by 1 base and J by 1 base. The CDR3 loop spans 15 amino acids. CDR1 is LNHDA and CDR2 is SQIVND in the germline V gene (reference sequence). Full variable domain (outside the CDR3, taken from reference TRBV19 and TRBJ1-5): DGGITQSPKYLFRKEGQNVTLSCEQNLNHDAMYWYRQDPGQGLRLIYYSQIVNDFQKGDIAEGYSVSREKKESFPLTVTSAQKNPTAFYLCASSIGDRSNQPQHFGDGTRLSIL.

This sequence joins TRBV4-1 and TRBJ2-5, with D unclear. Per the germline V gene, CDR1 is MGHRA and CDR2 is YSYEKL. The length of the CDR3 is 14 residues. V was shortened by 6 bases and J by 4 bases, with 15 bases between the two germline ends. The CDR3 DNA reads TGCGCCAGCAGTCCCCGCTCGATTGGAGAGACCCAGTACTTC. Protein: CASSPRSIGETQYF.

The rearrangement links TRBV10-3 to TRBJ2-7, with D tentatively TRBD1 (6 bases). V lost 6 bases to trimming and J lost 0 bases, with 9 bases between them. CDR3 length: 13 amino acids. Germline values: CDR1 ENHRY, CDR2 SYGVKD. As DNA, the CDR3 is TGTGCCATCAGCGCGGACAGCTCCTACGAGCAGTACTTC. Protein product: CAISADSSYEQYF.

This clonotype occurred a few times. The J gene is TRBJ2-6, the V gene TRBV19, with 7 bases identical to TRBD2. This CDR3 spans 14 amino acids. J lost 0 bases, V lost 8 bases, and 1 base had no gene match. CDR1 LNHDA and CDR2 SQIVND come from the germline V gene (reference sequence). CDR3 bases: TGTGCCAGTTGCGGGAGCTCTGGGGCCAACGTCCTGACTTTC. Translation: CASCGSSGANVLTF.

This clonotype has a handful of counts. The CDR3 coding sequence is TGTGCCAGCAGCCCCGCGGGGGGGCCTCCAGATACGCAGTATTTT. Translation gives CASSPAGGPPDTQYF. This chain joins TRBV9 and TRBJ2-3; 9 bases map to TRBD2. Germline CDR1 SGDLS, CDR2 YYNGEE. This CDR3 is built from 15 residues. The V gene end was trimmed by 4 bases and the J gene end by 4 bases; junction bases not matched to a gene: 7.

The J gene is TRBJ2-1, the V gene TRBV7-9, with D perhaps matching TRBD1 or TRBD2 (5 bases each). Germline loops: CDR1 SEHNR, CDR2 FQNEAQ (reference sequence). The CDR3 loop spans 15 amino acids. Trimming took 7 bases from V and 5 from J, leaving 18 bases between them. CDR3 nucleotides: TGTGCCAGCACCCAACTAAGGGACCCGGACAATGAGCAGTTCTTC. This translates into CASTQLRDPDNEQFF.

As regards this clonotype: One junction end does not reproduce the germline sequence, and a read error may be involved. CDR3 in amino acids: CDSSLVGVHRTGNTGELFF. As DNA, the CDR3 is TGCGACAGCAGCTTGGTAGGGGTACACAGGACCGGGAACACCGGGGAGCTGTTTTTT. The J gene is TRBJ2-2, the V gene TRBV5-1; D might be TRBD1 (5 bases). The CDR3 runs to 19 residues. The germline V gene has CDR1 SGHRS and CDR2 YFSETQ.